Below, one TCR beta chain is given with its context. Its antigen has not been determined. It has no much larger one-base neighbor in the sample; base qualities were not kept. The sample originates from a study of blood T cell repertoires in COVID-19 (dated by TCRdb to the early 2020s). Regarding the complete study: Samples covering the acute and convalescent phases of COVID-19 were provided by collaborators in the United States, Italy and Spain. Where HLA class I and class II types were available, the types were taken from metadata supplied by the sample provider, not from assay-based typing. The sample metadata nearly always contained a de-identified subject ID, COVID-19 status, age in years and sex. Samples came from the ongoing ImmuneRACE study (first 160 participants) plus 1,254 subjects from 6 global collaborators. The repertoires were released in a freely available public database meant as a resource for research on the immune response to SARS-CoV-2. The dataset comprised deeply sampled blood TCRbeta repertoires from subjects exposed to, actively infected with, or recovered from COVID-19. The material from the prospective study consisted of cDNA or gDNA derived from T cells, B-cell-depleted T cells, or PBMCs. On the study overall, not on this receptor specifically: The amount of clinical and demographic metadata varied by source and participant and was provided uncurated.

TCRbeta CDR3 regions were amplified from genomic DNA by means of the immunoSEQ Assay, a bias-controlled multiplex PCR. Concerning the study's data processing: Within the assay, amplification of reference gene primers was used to estimate how many nucleated cells each sample contained. Sequence reads were collapsed and filtered to measure the absolute abundance of every unique TCRbeta CDR3 rearrangement. For each sample, productive Simpson clonality was calculated as the square root of Simpson's diversity index across productive rearrangements. What TCRdb holds here is the immuneACCESS table cut down to in-frame rearrangements. Part of the clones is not present; checked against another copy, under half of the missing clones reflect an unresolved V gene, and the others are unexplained. D and trimming were read from the DNA, whereas the V and J calls and clone size are those reported in that table. This sample gives about 46,000 clones in total; around 83% of them show up just once. Of the sample, approximately 3% is held by the ten largest clones.

V is cut by 4 bases and J by 6 bases, and the space between the germline ends is 10 bases. From the cysteine through the phenylalanine, the CDR3 covers 13 amino acids. The sequence is cut down to CDR3 DNA, 39 bases in frame from base 1. The germline V gene (reference sequence) gives CDR1 as LGHDT and CDR2 as YNNKEL. In the prospective study, participants were roughly 18 to 100 years old, resided in fewer than 25 geographic areas of the United States, and were enrolled through a virtual design. In the prospective study, cohorts were assigned on the basis of participant-reported clinical history obtained from a screening survey and a study questionnaire. Recovered participants in ImmuneRACE Cohort 3 were defined by two consecutive negative NP/OP PCR tests, clearance by a healthcare professional, or resolution of symptoms. Each participant in the prospective study had whole blood, serum and a nasopharyngeal or oropharyngeal swab collected by mobile phlebotomists. Participants in the prospective study had the option to provide additional blood draws and questionnaires over a roughly 2-month period. Before DNA extraction, prospective study blood samples were shipped either frozen or at room temperature.

The chain is encoded by TRBV3-1 (or the pseudogene TRBV3-2) joined to TRBJ1-5; the D gene lacks a confident call. The receptor comes from a woman in her fifties or sixties who had recovered from COVID-19. Sequencing was performed on PBMCs or T cells enriched from blood (not recorded which). The nucleotide sequence reads as follows: TGTGCCAGCAGCCTCGGGGTGATTCAGCCCCAGCATTTT. Its product reads: CASSLGVIQPQHF.